The present entry profiles one T cell receptor beta chain with its context. Its antigen is unidentified. V lost 5 bases, J lost 0 bases, and 13 bases lay in between. Germline CDR1 SGHVS, CDR2 FQNEAQ. The CDR3 contains 16 residues. Researchers used 5'RACE with constant-segment primers to make TCR alpha and TCR beta cDNA libraries that carry sample barcodes and UMIs. TCRdb reprocessed the 5' RACE reads with MiXCR, giving one entry per CDR3 protein. The table has about 540,000 distinct CDR3 sequences, roughly 22% seen once; the top ten hold under 15%. The data originate from a study of T-cell memory formation after mild COVID-19. Study observations and caveats: That cross-reactive memory joined was suggested by some responding clones appearing in pre-infection memory. CD4+ contracting clones were found mainly in CM and EM, and CD8+ ones in EMRA.

The source material was PBMCs or a T cell subset sorted from them (not recorded which). This clonotype was sampled from an adult woman who had mild COVID-19 (a few samples of this study predate the infection). Cell type and time point are not known. This rearrangement joins TRBV7-8 to TRBJ1-4; tentatively, D is TRBD1 (5 bases). CDR3 nucleotides: TGTGCCAGCAGCGTCGGGTCAGGGTCAACTAATGAAAAACTGTTTTTT. Translated: CASSVGSGSTNEKLFF.